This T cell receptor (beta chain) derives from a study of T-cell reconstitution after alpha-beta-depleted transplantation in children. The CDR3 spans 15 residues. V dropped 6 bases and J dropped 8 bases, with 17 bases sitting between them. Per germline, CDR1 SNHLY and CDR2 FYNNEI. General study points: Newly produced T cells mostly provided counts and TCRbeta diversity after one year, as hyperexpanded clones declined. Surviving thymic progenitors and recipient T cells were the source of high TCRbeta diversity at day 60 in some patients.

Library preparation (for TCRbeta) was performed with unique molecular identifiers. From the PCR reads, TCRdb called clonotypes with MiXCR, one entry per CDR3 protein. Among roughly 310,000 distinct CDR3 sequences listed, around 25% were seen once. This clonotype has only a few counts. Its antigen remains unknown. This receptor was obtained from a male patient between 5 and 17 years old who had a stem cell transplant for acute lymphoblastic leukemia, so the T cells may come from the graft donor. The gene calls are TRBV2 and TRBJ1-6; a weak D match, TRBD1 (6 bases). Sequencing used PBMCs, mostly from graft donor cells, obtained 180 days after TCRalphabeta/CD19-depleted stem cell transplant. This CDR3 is CASRDRGSLYSPLHF. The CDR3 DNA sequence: TGTGCCAGCAGGGACAGAGGGTCCCTATATTCACCCCTCCACTTT.